The next 17 T cell receptor beta chains were all read from a single sample in a study of beta chain features in type 1 diabetes. Study results and caveats: Among all four CD4+ subsets, Type 1 diabetes patients had TCRB CDR3s that were moderately but significantly shorter.

The isolated RNA, all of it, was reverse transcribed, so expressed TCRB transcripts were what got sequenced. Assay used: immunoSEQ multiplex PCR; TCRdb lists only in-frame clones, some missing. The sample carries roughly 330,000 clones, approximately 13% recorded once. Which antigens these TCRs recognize remains unknown. The specimen sequenced was naive CD4+ T cells from blood. The receptor source for this set is a woman aged 18 to 35 with type 1 diabetes.

In its sample, this clone was seen a few times. The rearrangement joins TRBV6-5 to TRBJ2-7; unclear D gene. From germline, CDR1 is MNHEY and CDR2 SVGAGI. Trimming stripped 0 bases from V and 2 bases from J, with 11 bases between. There are 15 residues in the CDR3. This chain's CDR3 is CASSYSIGQTYEQYF. CDR3 sequence (DNA): TGTGCCAGCAGTTACTCGATTGGCCAAACCTACGAGCAGTACTTC.

This chain links TRBV27 with TRBJ2-3, with TRBD2 matching 13 bases. The germline V gene has CDR1 MNHEY and CDR2 SMNVEV (reference sequence). After removal of 5 bases from V and 5 bases from J, the junction contained 10 bases not matched to a gene. The CDR3 has 17 residues. The CDR3 coding sequence is TGTGCCAGCAGTAAATGGACTAGCGGGAGTATTATAGATACGCAGTATTTT. Its protein is CASSKWTSGSIIDTQYF.

The chain is built from TRBV19 and TRBJ2-7; TRBD1 matches 9 bases. The V gene's germline CDR1 is LNHDA and CDR2 SQIVND (reference sequence). CDR3 length equals 15 residues. V dropped 7 bases and J dropped 2; count of bases not matched to a gene: 9. As DNA, the CDR3 is TGTGCCAGTACATGGACAGGGGCGAAACCCTACGAGCAGTACTTC. Residues: CASTWTGAKPYEQYF.

The chain links TRBV4-1 to TRBJ2-7, with 8 bases aligning to TRBD1. Germline CDR1 and CDR2: MGHRA and YSYEKL. With 3 bases clipped from V and 2 bases from J, the junction kept 6 bases outside the gene matches. The CDR3 runs 15 residues. The CDR3 region has the DNA TGCGCCAGCAGCCAGCCCGGGACAGGAACCTACGAGCAGTACTTC. As protein: CASSQPGTGTYEQYF.

The chain is built from TRBV10-2 and TRBJ2-1; 7 nucleotides align to TRBD2. Germline lookup yields CDR1 WSHSY and CDR2 SAAADI. The V segment lost 8 bases and the J segment 5 bases; nucleotides outside the gene matches: 6. This CDR3 has 13 residues. CDR3 coding DNA: TGCGCCAGCCGACTAGCAGCTCACAATGAGCAGTTCTTC. Its translation: CASRLAAHNEQFF.

This clone came up a few times. Distinct nucleotide sequences in the sample also encode this CDR3. The chain recombines TRBV5-4 with TRBJ2-6, with D possibly being TRBD1 (6 bases). The CDR3 has 15 amino acids. CDR1 is SGHNT, CDR2 YYREEE, per germline (reference sequence). Trimming shortened V by 4 bases and J by 0 bases, and 8 bases separated the two germline ends. CDR3 protein: CASSLDSSGANVLTF. The CDR3, as DNA: TGTGCCAGCAGCCTGGACAGCTCTGGGGCCAACGTCCTGACTTTC. Full variable domain (missing parts from reference TRBV5-4 and TRBJ2-6): ETGVTQSPTHLIKTRGQQVTLRCSSQSGHNTVSWYQQALGQGPQFIFQYYREEENGRGNFPPRFSGLQFPNYSSELNVNALELDDSALYLCASSLDSSGANVLTFGAGSRLTVL.

This clone was detected only a few times. This chain uses TRBV5-1 with TRBJ2-1; D ambiguous. The CDR3 contains 17 residues. V gave up 0 bases and J gave up 0 bases, with 13 bases separating them. Germline-derived CDR1 and CDR2 are SGHRS and YFSETQ. CDR3 region: CASSLARVAPSYNEQFF. Here the CDR3 DNA reads TGCGCCAGCAGCTTGGCCCGGGTCGCGCCCTCCTACAATGAGCAGTTCTTC.

CDR3 amino acids: CAYSQGEGNQPQHF. In DNA, the CDR3 is TGTGCCTACTCACAGGGGGAGGGAAATCAGCCCCAGCATTTT. The gene calls are TRBV30 and TRBJ1-5, with 8 bases identical to TRBD1. Germline CDR1 is GTSNPN and CDR2 is SVGIG (reference sequence). J lost 4 bases, V lost 7 bases, and 9 bases had no gene match. The CDR3 totals 14 residues.

The V call is TRBV28, the J call TRBJ2-5; 8 bases are shared with TRBD1. The CDR3 loop spans 16 amino acids. Trimming removed 1 base from V and 4 bases from J; junction bases left unmatched: 8. Germline V gene data show CDR1 as MDHEN and CDR2 as SYDVKM. The CDR3, as DNA: TGTGCCAGCAGTTTATCCCAGGGGGCTAGTCGAGAGACCCAGTACTTC. This sequence encodes CASSLSQGASRETQYF.

This clone was detected a few times. This chain links TRBV29-1 with TRBJ2-5; TRBD2 agrees at 11 bases. The germline gives CDR1 SQVTM, CDR2 ANQGSEA. The V segment lost 8 bases and the J segment 4 bases; nucleotides outside the gene matches: 6. The CDR3 contains 13 residues. This chain's CDR3 is CSTAGTSGETQYF. The CDR3 region has the DNA TGCAGCACAGCCGGGACTAGCGGAGAGACCCAGTACTTC.

The CDR3 bases are TGTGCCAGCAGTTCCCTAGACAGGGTGGACGGCTACACCTTC. Its protein is CASSSLDRVDGYTF. The chain recombines TRBV27 with TRBJ1-2; 7 positions agree with TRBD1. V lost 4 bases, J lost 8 bases, and 10 bases stayed unmatched. The CDR3 is 14 amino acids. The V gene's germline CDR1 is MNHEY and CDR2 SMNVEV (reference sequence).

The CDR3 region has the DNA TGTGCCAGCAGCCAAGATCGGCTAGCGGGAGTAAAGGGACAAGAGACCCAGTACTTC. Protein product: CASSQDRLAGVKGQETQYF. The chain is built from TRBV4-2 and TRBJ2-5; TRBD2 matches 10 bases. V trimming: 0 bases; J trimming: 2 bases; junction bases outside the gene matches: 12. This CDR3 region has 19 residues. Germline CDR1 LGHNA, CDR2 YNFKEQ.

Remarks on this clone: The junction does not match germline at one end; this may be a read error. CDR3 sequence reads: CTSSPTGLRQETQYF. The CDR3 DNA reads TGTACCAGCTCGCCGACAGGGCTGAGACAAGAGACCCAGTACTTC. The J gene is TRBJ2-5, the V gene TRBV18; TRBD1 matches 7 bases. CDR1 and CDR2 (germline): KGHSH, LQKENI. The length of the CDR3 is 15 residues.

This clone was detected a few times. The chain has TRBV6-6 and TRBJ1-2; D is perhaps TRBD1 (6 bases). Germline CDR1 reads MNHNY; CDR2 reads SVGAGI (reference sequence). Trimming stripped 6 bases from V and 6 bases from J, with 11 bases between. The length of the CDR3 is 12 residues. This chain's CDR3 is CASRINRDGYTF. The CDR3 DNA sequence: TGTGCCAGCAGGATCAACAGGGATGGCTACACCTTC.

This clone was detected a few times. J is TRBJ2-5 and V is TRBV7-9; 7 bases are a match to TRBD1. Trimming at V came to 4 bases and at J to 2 bases, leaving 7 bases not matched to a gene. This CDR3 contains 15 residues. Germline CDR1 and CDR2: SEHNR and FQNEAQ (reference sequence). CDR3 loop: CASSSGQLIQETQYF. The CDR3 region has the DNA TGTGCCAGCAGCTCGGGACAGCTAATTCAAGAGACCCAGTACTTC.

In its sample, this clone was seen a few times. V usage is TRBV5-1 and J usage is TRBJ2-1; D perhaps matches TRBD2 (6 bases). V was cut by 5 bases and J by 4 bases, with 16 bases left in between. The CDR3 covers 15 residues. Germline lookup yields CDR1 SGHRS and CDR2 YFSETQ. CDR3 in amino acids: CASRYVASAYNEQFF. CDR3 in DNA: TGCGCCAGCAGGTACGTGGCTAGCGCGTACAATGAGCAGTTCTTC.

The chain combines TRBV5-1 with TRBJ2-2; D call uncertain. V lost 0 bases, J lost 4 bases, and 4 bases lay in between. CDR1 and CDR2 (germline): SGHRS, YFSETQ. The CDR3 extends over 13 amino acids. CDR3 sequence reads: CASSLASTGELFF. As DNA, the CDR3 is TGCGCCAGCAGCTTGGCTTCCACCGGGGAGCTGTTTTTT.